The clone carrying this TCR beta chain was counted between two and nine times. The data derive from a study of control samples from healthy donors and cancer patients. Germline assignment: CDR1 SNHLY and CDR2 FYNNEI. CDR3 length equals 14 residues. Trimming removed 2 bases from V and 10 bases from J; junction bases left unmatched: 8. Sequenced by immunoSEQ multiplex PCR; TCRdb stores in-frame clones only, minus some. The sample shows around 150,000 clones, approximately 90% of them seen only once. The sequenced sample consisted of blood. The chain has TRBV2 and TRBJ2-5; the match to TRBD2 covers 9 bases. The clonotype was recovered from a young man in good health. The CDR3 nucleotides are TGTGCCAGCAGTGAATATAGCGGGGGTCTGAACCAGTACTTC. This encodes CASSEYSGGLNQYF.